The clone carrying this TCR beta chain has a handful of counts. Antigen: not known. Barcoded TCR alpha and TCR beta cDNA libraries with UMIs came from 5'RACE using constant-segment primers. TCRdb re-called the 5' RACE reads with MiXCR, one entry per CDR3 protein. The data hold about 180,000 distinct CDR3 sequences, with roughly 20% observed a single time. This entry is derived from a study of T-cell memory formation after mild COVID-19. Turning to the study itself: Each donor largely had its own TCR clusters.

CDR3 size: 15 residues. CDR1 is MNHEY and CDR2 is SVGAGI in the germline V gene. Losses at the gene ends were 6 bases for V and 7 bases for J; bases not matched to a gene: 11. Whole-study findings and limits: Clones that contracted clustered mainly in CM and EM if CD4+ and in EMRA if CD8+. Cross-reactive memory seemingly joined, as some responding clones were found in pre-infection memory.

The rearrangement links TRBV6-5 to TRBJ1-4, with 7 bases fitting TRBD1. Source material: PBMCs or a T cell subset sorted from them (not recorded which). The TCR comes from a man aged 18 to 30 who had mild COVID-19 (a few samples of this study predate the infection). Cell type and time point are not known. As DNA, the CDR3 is TGTGCCAGCAGGACTCGACAGGGTCGGGGTGAAAAACTGTTTTTT. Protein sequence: CASRTRQGRGEKLFF.